Shown below are 23 T cell receptor beta chains from a single sample sequenced in a study of blood T cell repertoires in COVID-19. TCRdb's table, derived via immunoSEQ multiplex PCR, lists solely in-frame clones and lacks some. The data hold 6,000 or so clones, with roughly 82% observed a single time. The sample taken for sequencing was peripheral blood. These receptor sequences come from a human donor with active COVID-19. The donor label of this sample is uncertain.

The rearrangement uses TRBV6-5 and TRBJ2-7; no firm D call. The CDR3 is made up of 16 amino acids. V lost 0 bases to trimming and J lost 0 bases, with 12 bases between them. The V gene's germline CDR1 is MNHEY and CDR2 SVGAGI. In DNA, the CDR3 is TGTGCCAGCAGTTACTCTTGGGCACCGAGCTCCTACGAGCAGTACTTC. This codes for CASSYSWAPSSYEQYF.

The table lists this clone with a count of one. The chain uses TRBV20-1 and TRBJ1-6, with a weak D call TRBD1 (5 bases). Germline CDR1 and CDR2: DFQATT and SNEGSKA (reference sequence). The ends were cut back, 3 bases at V and 9 bases at J, with 21 bases in the middle. The CDR3 is 16 residues long. The CDR3 loop is CSASEGRTSWGSPLHF. The CDR3 nucleotides are TGCAGTGCTAGTGAGGGGAGGACCAGCTGGGGTTCACCCCTCCACTTT.

V is TRBV2 and J is TRBJ2-1; TRBD2 matches 9 bases. The germline V gene has CDR1 SNHLY and CDR2 FYNNEI. This CDR3 has 15 amino acids. V was pared by 8 bases and J by 8 bases, with 13 bases of the junction left unmatched. The CDR3 sequence: CASPPAGGPPHEQFF. For the CDR3, the DNA is TGTGCCAGCCCCCCTGCGGGGGGGCCCCCCCATGAGCAGTTCTTC.

The chain carries TRBV5-1 and TRBJ2-7, with TRBD1 as a possible D gene (6 bases). The CDR3 spans 14 residues. V was shortened by 1 base and J by 3 bases, with 11 bases between the two germline ends. Germline V gene sequence: CDR1 SGHRS, CDR2 YFSETQ. The CDR3 DNA follows: TGCGCCAGCAGCTTGATGCAGGGGAACTACGAGCAGTACTTC. Protein product: CASSLMQGNYEQYF.

J is TRBJ2-1 and V is TRBV4-3; 12 bases line up with TRBD1. J lost 4 bases, V lost 2 bases, and 6 bases had no gene match. This CDR3 spans 17 amino acids. Looked up from germline, CDR1 is LGHNA and CDR2 is YSLEER. DNA of the CDR3: TGCGCCAGCAGCCAAATCCAGGGACAGGGGGCGTACAATGAGCAGTTCTTC. It specifies CASSQIQGQGAYNEQFF.

The CDR3 protein is CASSLGQRAGSDGYTF. CDR3 bases: TGTGCCAGCAGTTTAGGACAACGGGCAGGGTCGGATGGCTACACCTTC. The chain couples TRBV27 to TRBJ1-2; possibly TRBD1 for D (5 bases). CDR1 is MNHEY and CDR2 is SMNVEV in the germline V gene (reference sequence). This CDR3 contains 16 residues. Trimming cost V 2 bases and J 6 bases, with 19 bases left between them.

The chain combines TRBV7-9 with TRBJ2-7, with TRBD1 as a possible D gene (6 bases). There are 15 residues in the CDR3. Germline lookup yields CDR1 SEHNR and CDR2 FQNEAQ (reference sequence). V gave up 5 bases and J gave up 7 bases, with 21 bases separating them. CDR3 nucleotides: TGTGCCAGCAGCGAGCGAACCGGGCCCACAGGGGAGCAGTACTTC. Translated: CASSERTGPTGEQYF.

The rearrangement uses TRBV24-1 and TRBJ2-5; 9 nucleotides align to TRBD1. The germline gives CDR1 KGHDR, CDR2 SFDVKD. Germline trimming cut 0 bases from V and 5 bases from J; bases unmatched to any gene: 3. This CDR3 spans 15 amino acids. The CDR3 sequence: CATSDLGDRAETQYF. Here the CDR3 DNA reads TGTGCCACCAGTGATTTGGGGGACAGGGCGGAGACCCAGTACTTC.

This chain links TRBV29-1 with TRBJ2-7, with D tentatively TRBD2 (5 bases). The germline gives CDR1 SQVTM, CDR2 ANQGSEA. Between the trimmed V and J ends, which lost 3 bases and 7 bases, there was a span of 22 bases. CDR3 length: 15 amino acids. CDR3 loop: CSVDGGGSPTREQYF. CDR3 DNA: TGCAGCGTTGATGGAGGAGGCTCTCCTACGCGGGAGCAGTACTTC.

This chain uses TRBV27 with TRBJ1-1, with D tentatively TRBD1 (5 bases). The CDR3 totals 14 residues. Germline V lookup: CDR1 MNHEY, CDR2 SMNVEV (reference sequence). V was pared by 5 bases and J by 4 bases, with 14 bases between. CDR3 sequence (DNA): TGTGCCAGCAGTCTTGACAGACGGAGCACTGAAGCTTTCTTT. Translation: CASSLDRRSTEAFF.

The chain carries TRBV6-1 and TRBJ1-5; D perhaps matches TRBD1 (5 bases). Germline V gene lookup returns CDR1 MNHNS and CDR2 SASEGT. The CDR3 runs 16 residues. Deletions cut 1 base from V and 2 bases from J, with 12 bases between. The CDR3 loop reads CASSEEIWGGNQPQHF. In DNA form, the CDR3 reads TGTGCCAGCAGTGAAGAAATTTGGGGGGGCAATCAGCCCCAGCATTTT.

The chain combines TRBV5-1 with TRBJ2-7, with a weak D call TRBD2 (5 bases). The CDR3 contains 13 residues. The V end was cut by 0 bases, the J end by 4 bases, with 8 bases between. The germline V gene encodes CDR1 SGHRS and CDR2 YFSETQ. The CDR3 region has the DNA TGCGCCAGCAGCTTGGAGAGGGCGTACGAGCAGTACTTC. Translated, it gives CASSLERAYEQYF.

The V and J genes are TRBV9 and TRBJ2-1, with 10 bases identical to TRBD2. The germline V gene encodes CDR1 SGDLS and CDR2 YYNGEE. The CDR3 covers 15 residues. After removal of 6 bases from V and 9 bases from J, the junction contained 12 bases not matched to a gene. CDR3 region: CASTAGAGGRGEQFF. The CDR3, as DNA: TGTGCCAGCACCGCGGGAGCGGGGGGGCGCGGTGAGCAGTTCTTC.

The chain carries TRBV4-3 and TRBJ1-6, with TRBD1 matching over 10 bases. V was clipped by 3 bases and J by 1 base; unmatched bases: 3. Germline CDR1 reads LGHNA; CDR2 reads YSLEER. CDR3 size: 17 residues. This CDR3 reads CASSQRQGASYNSPLHF. CDR3 bases: TGCGCCAGCAGCCAGCGACAGGGGGCGTCCTATAATTCACCCCTCCACTTT.

This clone was seen a handful of times. The chain has TRBV12-3 or TRBV12-4 and TRBJ2-1; a weak D match, TRBD2 (6 bases). V was shortened by 4 bases and J by 8 bases, with 12 bases between the two germline ends. CDR3 length: 13 amino acids. CDR3 DNA sequence: TGTGCCAGCAGTTCGGGTGCGGGACATGAGCAGTTCTTC. Translated: CASSSGAGHEQFF.

This clone showed up just once. V is TRBV6-5 and J is TRBJ2-1; D may be TRBD1 (6 bases). CDR3 length equals 12 residues. Trimming pared 5 bases from V and 5 bases from J, leaving 7 bases between. Germline V CDR1 and CDR2: MNHEY, SVGAGI. CDR3 in amino acids: CASSRTDNEQFF. The CDR3 DNA reads as TGTGCCAGCAGTCGGACAGACAATGAGCAGTTCTTC.

The chain has TRBV7-2 and TRBJ2-5, with a tentative D call TRBD2 (6 bases). This CDR3 has 14 amino acids. Germline CDR1 and CDR2: SGHTA and FQGNSA. Trimming took off 5 bases at V and 5 bases at J, with 15 bases between the two ends. This chain's CDR3 is CASSKGLSYETQYF. CDR3 DNA sequence: TGTGCCAGCAGCAAGGGACTCTCCTACGAGACCCAGTACTTC.

The chain uses TRBV30 and TRBJ2-5; tentatively, D is TRBD2 (5 bases). Between the trimmed V and J ends, which lost 3 bases and 5 bases, there was a span of 16 bases. The CDR3 extends over 14 amino acids. CDR1 GTSNPN and CDR2 SVGIG come from the germline V gene (reference sequence). DNA for the CDR3: TGTGCCTGGAGGGTGGGAGAGTGGTCGGAGACCCAGTACTTC. This translates into CAWRVGEWSETQYF.

The genes are TRBV15 and TRBJ2-3, with 7 bases lining up with TRBD2. The germline V gene has CDR1 LNHNV and CDR2 YYDKDF (reference sequence). This CDR3 has 17 residues. Trimming at V came to 1 base and at J to 0 bases, leaving 7 bases not matched to a gene. This CDR3 is CATSRGFSGASTDTQYF. The CDR3, as DNA: TGTGCCACCAGCAGAGGGTTCAGCGGGGCTAGCACAGATACGCAGTATTTT.

The chain couples TRBV19 to TRBJ2-1; tentatively, D is TRBD2 (5 bases). This CDR3 is built from 13 residues. The germline gives CDR1 LNHDA, CDR2 SQIVND (reference sequence). The V gene lost 7 bases and the J gene lost 4 bases, with 11 bases spanning the gap. The CDR3 is CASNPTGYNEQFF. CDR3 in DNA: TGTGCCAGTAACCCTACGGGGTACAATGAGCAGTTCTTC.

The chain recombines TRBV6-2 or TRBV6-3 with TRBJ2-3, with 9 bases lining up with TRBD2. Trimming removed 5 bases from V and 2 bases from J; junction bases left unmatched: 8. The CDR3 consists of 16 residues. CDR1 is MNHEY and CDR2 is SVGEGT in the germline V gene. In DNA, the CDR3 is TGTGCCAGCAGTGCCATAGCGGGAGTTCCCACAGATACGCAGTATTTT. Translated, it gives CASSAIAGVPTDTQYF.

The chain links TRBV6-5 to TRBJ2-2, with a tentative D call TRBD1 (6 bases). Germline V lookup: CDR1 MNHEY, CDR2 SVGAGI. The CDR3 is made up of 15 amino acids. Trimming shortened V by 6 bases and J by 2 bases, and 13 bases separated the two germline ends. This CDR3 is CASRPLQGNTGELFF. The CDR3 bases are TGTGCCAGCAGACCCCTACAGGGTAACACCGGGGAGCTGTTTTTT.

V and J are TRBV6-2 or TRBV6-3 and TRBJ2-7; TRBD2 agrees at 13 bases. There are 18 residues in the CDR3. V trimming: 0 bases; J trimming: 6 bases; junction bases outside the gene matches: 11. The V gene's germline CDR1 is MNHEY and CDR2 SVGEGT. The CDR3 loop reads CASSYSRGLAGYIREQYF. In DNA, the CDR3 is TGTGCCAGCAGTTACTCCAGGGGACTAGCGGGGTATATACGCGAGCAGTACTTC.